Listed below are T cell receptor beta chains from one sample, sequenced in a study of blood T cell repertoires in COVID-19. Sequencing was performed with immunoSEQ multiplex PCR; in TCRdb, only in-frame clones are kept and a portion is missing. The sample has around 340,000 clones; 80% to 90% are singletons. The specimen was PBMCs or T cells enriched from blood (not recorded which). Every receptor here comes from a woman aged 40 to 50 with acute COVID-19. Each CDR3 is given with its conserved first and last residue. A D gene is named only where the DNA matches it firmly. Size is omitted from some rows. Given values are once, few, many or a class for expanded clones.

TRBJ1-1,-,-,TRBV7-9,TGTGCCAGCAGCTTATACGGGGAGAACACTGAAGCTTTCTTT,CASSLYGENTEAFF
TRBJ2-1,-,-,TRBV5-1,TGCGCCAGCAGCTTGGCGCAAGCAACCTCCAATGAGCAGTTCTTC,CASSLAQATSNEQFF
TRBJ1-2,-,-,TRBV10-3,TGTGCCATCAGTGGGGCCGGAGGCTACACCTTC,CAISGAGGYTF
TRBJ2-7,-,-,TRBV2,TGTGCCAGCAGTGGTCAGGGTTTCAACGAGCAGTACTTC,CASSGQGFNEQYF
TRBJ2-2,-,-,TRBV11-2,TGTGCCAGCAGCTCACAGGGTTCCACCGGGGAGCTGTTTTTT,CASSSQGSTGELFF
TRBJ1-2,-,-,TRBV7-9,TGTGCCAGCAGCTTCGGGGAAGATGGCTACACCTTC,CASSFGEDGYTF
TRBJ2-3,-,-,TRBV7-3,TGTGCCAGCAGCCCAGTTAGCACAGATACGCAGTATTTT,CASSPVSTDTQYF
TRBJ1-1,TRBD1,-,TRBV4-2,TGTGCCAGCAGTCCTGGACAGGGAGGGATGAACACTGAAGCTTTCTTT,CASSPGQGGMNTEAFF
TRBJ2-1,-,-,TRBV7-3,TGTGCCAGCAGCTTAATGAGAATTGGGCAGGAAAGAAACAATGAGCAGTTCTTC,CASSLMRIGQERNNEQFF
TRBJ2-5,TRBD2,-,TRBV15,TGTGCCACCAGCAGAGATACCAGGGGAGGGACTAGCGGTCTGAAGACCCAGTACTTC,CATSRDTRGGTSGLKTQYF
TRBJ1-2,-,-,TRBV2,TGTGCCAGCAGACCGGAGGCCAACTATGGCTACACCTTC,CASRPEANYGYTF
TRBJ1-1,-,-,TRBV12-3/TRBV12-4,TGTGCCAGCAGTTTAGTCAAACAGTCTGAAGCTTTCTTT,CASSLVKQSEAFF
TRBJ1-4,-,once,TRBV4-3,TGCGCCAGCAGCCCTAGCGGCAAAACAACTAATGAAAAACTGTTTTTT,CASSPSGKTTNEKLFF
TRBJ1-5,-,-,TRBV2,TGTGCCAGCAGTGAAGGGCAGGGCAGGGCCCAGCATTTT,CASSEGQGRAQHF
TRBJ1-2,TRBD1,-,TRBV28,TGTGCCAGCAGATCAGGGGGAGAGAACTATGGCTACACCTTC,CASRSGGENYGYTF
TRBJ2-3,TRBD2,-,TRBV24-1,TGTGCCACCAGTGATTTCCCGACTAGCTACACAGATACGCAGTATTTT,CATSDFPTSYTDTQYF
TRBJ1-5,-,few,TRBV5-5,TGTGCCAGCAGCTTGGCCTGGGTATTAGAGGGTCAGCCCCAGCATTTT,CASSLAWVLEGQPQHF
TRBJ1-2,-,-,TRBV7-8,TGTGCCAGCAGCCCTCGGGACTTGGAGAGGGGCTACACCTTC,CASSPRDLERGYTF
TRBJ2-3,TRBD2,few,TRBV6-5,TGTGCCAGCAGTTACGATGGCAGCGGGGGTACAGATACGCAGTATTTT,CASSYDGSGGTDTQYF
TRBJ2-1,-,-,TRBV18,TGTGCCAGCTCACCATATTTCTCCGAGGGAACGGGTGAGCAGTTCTTC,CASSPYFSEGTGEQFF
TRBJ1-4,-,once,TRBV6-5,TGTGCCACCGGGTGGTCTAATGAAAAACTGTTTTTT,CATGWSNEKLFF
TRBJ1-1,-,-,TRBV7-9,TGTGCCAGCAGCTTATACGGGATGAACACTGAAGCTTTCTTT,CASSLYGMNTEAFF
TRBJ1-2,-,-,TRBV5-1,TGCGCCAGCAGCTTGGATTTAGGGGTATATGGCTACACCTTC,CASSLDLGVYGYTF
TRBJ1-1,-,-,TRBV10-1,TGCGCCAGCAGTGAGTACCGATTCCGGGACTGGGGTAACACTGAAGCTTTCTTT,CASSEYRFRDWGNTEAFF
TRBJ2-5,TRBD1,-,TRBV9,TGTGCCAGCAGCACCAGGACAGGGACAGAGACCCAGTACTTC,CASSTRTGTETQYF
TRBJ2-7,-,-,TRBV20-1,TGCAGTGCTAGTCCTGTCAACTCCGGGTCCGAGCAGTACTTC,CSASPVNSGSEQYF
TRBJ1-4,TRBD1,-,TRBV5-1,TGCGCCAGCAGCTTCCCGCAGGGGGGTGGTGAAAAACTGTTTTTT,CASSFPQGGGEKLFF
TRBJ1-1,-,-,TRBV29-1,TGCAGCGTGAAGGGGTCCAACACTGAAGCTTTCTTT,CSVKGSNTEAFF
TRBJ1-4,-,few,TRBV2,TGTGCCAGCAGTGCGGTGGTGGGGCTGAGTGAAAAACTGTTTTTT,CASSAVVGLSEKLFF
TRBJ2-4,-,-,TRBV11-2,TGTGCCAGCAGTCCCCCCCGGGGGGCCAAGGGGACCATTCAGTACTTC,CASSPPRGAKGTIQYF
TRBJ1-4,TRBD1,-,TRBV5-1,TGCGCCAGCAGCTTTTCAGGGGGCGCCTATGAAAAACTGTTTTTT,CASSFSGGAYEKLFF
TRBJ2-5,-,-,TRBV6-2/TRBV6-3,TGTGCCAGCAGTTACATTACAGGTGGAGAGACCCAGTACTTC,CASSYITGGETQYF
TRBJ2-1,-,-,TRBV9,TGTGCCAGCAGCGTAGGGCCGGACACTTCGAATGAGCAGTTCTTC,CASSVGPDTSNEQFF
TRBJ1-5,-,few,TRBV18,TGTGCCAGCTCACTGGGAGTTCGGGATCAGCCCCAGCATTTT,CASSLGVRDQPQHF
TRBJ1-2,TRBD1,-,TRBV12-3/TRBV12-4,TGTGCCAGCAGTGTCCAGGACAGGGGCTACACCTTC,CASSVQDRGYTF
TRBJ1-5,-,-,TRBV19,TGTGCCAGTAGTATTACCGAGAATCAGCCCCAGCATTTT,CASSITENQPQHF
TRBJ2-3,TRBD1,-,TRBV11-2,TGTGCCAGCAGCTCTTATATCAGACAGGGGGTAACAGATACGCAGTATTTT,CASSSYIRQGVTDTQYF
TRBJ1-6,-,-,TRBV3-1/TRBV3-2,TGTGCCAGCAGCCAAGAGGCCGGCAAGGGGATCGATTCACCCCTCCACTTT,CASSQEAGKGIDSPLHF
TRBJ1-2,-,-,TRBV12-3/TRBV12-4,TGTGCCAGCAGCCTCCTCCTACCTGGTGACTACACCTTC,CASSLLLPGDYTF
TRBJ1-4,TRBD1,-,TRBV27,TGTGCCAGCAGTTTGGACAGGACTAATGAAAAACTGTTTTTT,CASSLDRTNEKLFF
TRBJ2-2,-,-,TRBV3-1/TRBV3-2,TGTGCCAGCAGCCAATTCCCACTAACGAACACCGGGGAGCTGTTTTTT,CASSQFPLTNTGELFF
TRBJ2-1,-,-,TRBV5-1,TGCGCCAGCAGCTTGGGTGCGGGCATCAATGAGCAGTTCTTC,CASSLGAGINEQFF
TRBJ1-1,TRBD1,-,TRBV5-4,TGTGCCAGCAGACAAGGGGGCGAGGGGAACACTGAAGCTTTCTTT,CASRQGGEGNTEAFF
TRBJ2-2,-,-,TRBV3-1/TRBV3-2,TGTGCCAGCAGCCAAGATTATGAGGCCATTTCGGTCACCGGGGAGCTGTTTTTT,CASSQDYEAISVTGELFF
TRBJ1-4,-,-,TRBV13,TGTGCCAGCAGCTCCTTGTCCTCCGCGAGTGAAAAACTGTTTTTT,CASSSLSSASEKLFF
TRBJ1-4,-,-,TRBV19,TGTGCCAGTAGTATACCGAATGAAAAACTGTTTTTT,CASSIPNEKLFF
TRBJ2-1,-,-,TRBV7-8,TGTGCCAGCAGCTGGGGGGGCGGCTCCTACAATGAGCAGTTCTTC,CASSWGGGSYNEQFF
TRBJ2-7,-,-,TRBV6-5,TGTGCCAGCAGTTCCAGGCCTTTCAACTCCTACGAGCAGTACTTC,CASSSRPFNSYEQYF
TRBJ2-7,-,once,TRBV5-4,TGTGCCAGCAGCGTCGGGACTTGGGGAGAGCAGTACTTC,CASSVGTWGEQYF
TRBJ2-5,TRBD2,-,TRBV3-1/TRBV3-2,TGTGCCAGCAGCCAGAGCCCCGGGACTAGCGGGAGGGAGACCCAGTACTTC,CASSQSPGTSGRETQYF
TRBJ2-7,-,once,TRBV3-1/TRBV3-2,TGTGCCAGCAGCCACTACTCCTACGAGCAGTACTTC,CASSHYSYEQYF
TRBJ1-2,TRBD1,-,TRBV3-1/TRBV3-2,TGTGCCAGCAACCAAGTAGAATTTCCGGGGACAGGGCGCTATGGCTACACCTTC,CASNQVEFPGTGRYGYTF
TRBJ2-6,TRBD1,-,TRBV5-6,TGTGCCAGCAGCTCAATGACAGGGGGACCCTCTGGGGCCAACGTCCTGACTTTC,CASSSMTGGPSGANVLTF
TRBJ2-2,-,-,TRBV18,TGTGCCAGCTCACCACTCGAGGCAGGGAGGACCGGGGAGCTGTTTTTT,CASSPLEAGRTGELFF
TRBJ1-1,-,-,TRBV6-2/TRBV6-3,TGTGCCAGCAGTTACGGGGGGGCGAACACTGAAGCTTTCTTT,CASSYGGANTEAFF
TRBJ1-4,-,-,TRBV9,TGTGCCAGCAGCGTAGAATATACTAATGAAAAACTGTTTTTT,CASSVEYTNEKLFF
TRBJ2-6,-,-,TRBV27,TGTGCCAGCAGTTTCTTGTCCGGGATCGGGGCCAACGTCCTGACTTTC,CASSFLSGIGANVLTF
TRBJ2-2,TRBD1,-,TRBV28,TGTGCCAGCAGTCCTGAGACAGGGGGCTCCGGGGAGCTGTTTTTT,CASSPETGGSGELFF
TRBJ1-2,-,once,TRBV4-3,TGCGCCAGCAGCCAAGAACAGGGAGCGGGCTACACCTTC,CASSQEQGAGYTF
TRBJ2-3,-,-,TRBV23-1,TGCGCCAGCAAAGAGGGGGAGATGCGGGATACGCAGTATTTT,CASKEGEMRDTQYF